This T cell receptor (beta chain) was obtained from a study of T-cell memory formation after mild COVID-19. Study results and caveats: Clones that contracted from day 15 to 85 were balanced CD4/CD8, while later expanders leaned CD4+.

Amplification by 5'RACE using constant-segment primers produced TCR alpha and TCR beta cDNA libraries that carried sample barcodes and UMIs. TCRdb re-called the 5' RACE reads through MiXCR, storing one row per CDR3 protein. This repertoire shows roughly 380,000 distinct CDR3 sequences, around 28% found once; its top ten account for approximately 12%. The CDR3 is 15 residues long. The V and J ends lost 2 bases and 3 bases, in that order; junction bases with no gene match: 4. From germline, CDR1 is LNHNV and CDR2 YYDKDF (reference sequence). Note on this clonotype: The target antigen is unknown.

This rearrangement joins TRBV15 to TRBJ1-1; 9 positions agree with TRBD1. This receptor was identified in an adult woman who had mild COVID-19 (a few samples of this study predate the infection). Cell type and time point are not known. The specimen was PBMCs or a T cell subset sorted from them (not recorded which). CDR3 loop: CATSRIQGAYTEAFF. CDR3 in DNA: TGTGCCACCAGCAGAATACAGGGGGCCTACACTGAAGCTTTCTTT.